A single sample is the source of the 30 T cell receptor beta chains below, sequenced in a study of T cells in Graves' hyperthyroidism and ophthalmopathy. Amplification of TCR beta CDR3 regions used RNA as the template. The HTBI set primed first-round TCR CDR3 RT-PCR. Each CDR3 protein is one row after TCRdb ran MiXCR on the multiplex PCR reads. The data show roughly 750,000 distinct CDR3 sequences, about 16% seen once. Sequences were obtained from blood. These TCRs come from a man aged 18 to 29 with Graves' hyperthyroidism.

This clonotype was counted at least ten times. The CDR3 is CASSLAFGGTQYF. As DNA, the CDR3 is TGTGCCAGCAGCTTAGCCTTCGGGGGGACCCAGTACTTC. The chain couples TRBV11-3 to TRBJ2-5; tentatively, D is TRBD2 (6 bases). V lost 1 base to trimming and J lost 7 bases, with 10 bases between them. The germline CDR1 and CDR2 sequences are SGHNT and YENEEA. The CDR3 sequence is 13 residues long.

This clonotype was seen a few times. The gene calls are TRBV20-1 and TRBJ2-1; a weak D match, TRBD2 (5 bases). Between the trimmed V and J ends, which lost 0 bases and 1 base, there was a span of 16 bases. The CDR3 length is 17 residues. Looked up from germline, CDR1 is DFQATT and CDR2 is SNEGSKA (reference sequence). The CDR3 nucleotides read TGCAGTGCTAGAGATCGAATTTCGAGCGGTTCCTACAATGAGCAGTTCTTC. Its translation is CSARDRISSGSYNEQFF.

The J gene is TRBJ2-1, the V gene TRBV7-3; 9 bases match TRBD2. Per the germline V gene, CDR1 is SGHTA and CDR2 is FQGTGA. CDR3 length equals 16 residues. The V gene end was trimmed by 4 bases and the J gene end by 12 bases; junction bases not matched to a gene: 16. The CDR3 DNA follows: TGTGCCAGCAGCTGGCTTCCGGGACTAGCAGGAGGGGGGCAGTTCTTC. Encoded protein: CASSWLPGLAGGGQFF.

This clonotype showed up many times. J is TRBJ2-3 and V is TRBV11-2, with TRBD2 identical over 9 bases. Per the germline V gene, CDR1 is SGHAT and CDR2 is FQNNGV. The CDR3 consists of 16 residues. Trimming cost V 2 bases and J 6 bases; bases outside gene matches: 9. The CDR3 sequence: CASSLLASGMGDTQYF. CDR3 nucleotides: TGTGCCAGCAGCTTATTGGCTAGCGGGATGGGGGATACGCAGTATTTT.

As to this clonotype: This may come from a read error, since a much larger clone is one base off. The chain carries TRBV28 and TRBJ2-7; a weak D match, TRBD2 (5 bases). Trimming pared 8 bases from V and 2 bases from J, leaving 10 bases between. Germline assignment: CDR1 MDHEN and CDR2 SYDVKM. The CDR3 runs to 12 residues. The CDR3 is CASGSGAYEQYF. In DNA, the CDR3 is TGTGCCAGCGGATCCGGGGCCTACGAGCAGTACTTC.

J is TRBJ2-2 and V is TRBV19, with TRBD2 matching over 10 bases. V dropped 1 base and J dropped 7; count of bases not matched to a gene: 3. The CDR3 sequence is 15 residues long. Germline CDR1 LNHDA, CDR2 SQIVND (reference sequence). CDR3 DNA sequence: TGTGCCAGTAGTATAGTGCAGCGGGAGGGCGGGGAGCTGTTTTTT. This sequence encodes CASSIVQREGGELFF.

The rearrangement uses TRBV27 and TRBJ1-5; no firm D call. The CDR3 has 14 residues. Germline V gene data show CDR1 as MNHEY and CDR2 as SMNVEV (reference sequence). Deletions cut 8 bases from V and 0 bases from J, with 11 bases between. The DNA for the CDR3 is TGTGCCAGCGGACCAACCGCTAGCAATCAGCCCCAGCATTTT. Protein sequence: CASGPTASNQPQHF.

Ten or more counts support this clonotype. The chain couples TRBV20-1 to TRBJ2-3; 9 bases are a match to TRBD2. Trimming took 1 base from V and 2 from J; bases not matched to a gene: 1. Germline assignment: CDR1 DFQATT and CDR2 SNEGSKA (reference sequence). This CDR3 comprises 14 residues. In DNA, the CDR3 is TGCAGTGCTAGAGGGACTAGCGACACAGATACGCAGTATTTT. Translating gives CSARGTSDTDTQYF.

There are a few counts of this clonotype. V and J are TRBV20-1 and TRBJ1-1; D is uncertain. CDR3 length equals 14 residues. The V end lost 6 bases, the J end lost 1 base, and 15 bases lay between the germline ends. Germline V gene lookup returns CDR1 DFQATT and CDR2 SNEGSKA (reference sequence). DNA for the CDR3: TGCAGTGCCTCGTTTGGGCGGCCGAACACTGAAGCTTTCTTT. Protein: CSASFGRPNTEAFF.

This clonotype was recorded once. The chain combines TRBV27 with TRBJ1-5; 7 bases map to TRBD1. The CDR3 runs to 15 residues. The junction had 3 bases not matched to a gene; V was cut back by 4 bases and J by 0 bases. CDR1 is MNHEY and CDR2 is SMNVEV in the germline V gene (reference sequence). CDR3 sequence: CASSSGGNSNQPQHF. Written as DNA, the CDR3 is TGTGCCAGCAGTTCAGGGGGAAATAGCAATCAGCCCCAGCATTTT.

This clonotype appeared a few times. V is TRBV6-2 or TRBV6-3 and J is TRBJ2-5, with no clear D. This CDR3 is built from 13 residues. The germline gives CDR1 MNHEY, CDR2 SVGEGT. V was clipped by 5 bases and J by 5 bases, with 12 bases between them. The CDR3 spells CASSPLSLETQYF. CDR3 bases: TGTGCCAGCAGTCCCTTGAGTTTGGAGACCCAGTACTTC.

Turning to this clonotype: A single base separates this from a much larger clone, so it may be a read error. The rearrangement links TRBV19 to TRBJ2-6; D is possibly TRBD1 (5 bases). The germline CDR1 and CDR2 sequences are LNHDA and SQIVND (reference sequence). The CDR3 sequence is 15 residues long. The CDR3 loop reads CASSIEGSGANVLIF. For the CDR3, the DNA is TGTGCCAGTAGTATAGAGGGCTCTGGGGCCAACGTCCTGATTTTC.

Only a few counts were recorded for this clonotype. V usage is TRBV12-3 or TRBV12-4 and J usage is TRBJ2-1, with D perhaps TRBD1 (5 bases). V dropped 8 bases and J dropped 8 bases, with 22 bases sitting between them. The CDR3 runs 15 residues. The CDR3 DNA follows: TGTGCCAGCTCCTCACCCAAAGGGGTTCGCCATGAGCAGTTCTTC. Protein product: CASSSPKGVRHEQFF.

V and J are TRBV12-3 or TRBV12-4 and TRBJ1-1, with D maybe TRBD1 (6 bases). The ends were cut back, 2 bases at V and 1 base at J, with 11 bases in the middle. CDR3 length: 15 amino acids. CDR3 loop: CASSLRTVKNTEAFF. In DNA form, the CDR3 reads TGTGCCAGCAGTTTACGGACAGTTAAGAACACTGAAGCTTTCTTT.

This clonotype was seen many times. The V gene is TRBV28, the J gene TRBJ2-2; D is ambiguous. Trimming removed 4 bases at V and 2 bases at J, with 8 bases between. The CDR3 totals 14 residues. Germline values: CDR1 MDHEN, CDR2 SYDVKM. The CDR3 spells CASSSLPNTGELFF. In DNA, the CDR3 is TGTGCCAGCAGTTCTCTACCTAACACCGGGGAGCTGTTTTTT.

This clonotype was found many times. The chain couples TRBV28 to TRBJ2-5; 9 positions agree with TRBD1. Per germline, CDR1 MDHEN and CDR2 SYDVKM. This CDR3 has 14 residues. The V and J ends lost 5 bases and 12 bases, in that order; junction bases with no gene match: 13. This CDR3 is CASSPRPGTGYKYF. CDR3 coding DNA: TGTGCCAGCAGTCCCCGTCCCGGGACAGGGTACAAGTACTTC.

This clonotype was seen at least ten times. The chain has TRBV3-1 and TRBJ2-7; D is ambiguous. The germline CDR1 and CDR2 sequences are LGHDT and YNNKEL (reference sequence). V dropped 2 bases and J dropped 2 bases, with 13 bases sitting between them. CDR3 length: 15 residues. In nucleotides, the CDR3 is TGTGCCAGCAGCCAATGGACCGGTCAACCCTACGAGCAGTACTTC. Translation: CASSQWTGQPYEQYF.

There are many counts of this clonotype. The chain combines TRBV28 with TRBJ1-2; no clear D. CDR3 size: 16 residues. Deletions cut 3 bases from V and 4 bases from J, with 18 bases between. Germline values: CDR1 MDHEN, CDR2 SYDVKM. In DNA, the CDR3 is TGTGCCAGCAGTTTCGCGATCCGACCCTCGGGCTATGGCTACACCTTC. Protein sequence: CASSFAIRPSGYGYTF.

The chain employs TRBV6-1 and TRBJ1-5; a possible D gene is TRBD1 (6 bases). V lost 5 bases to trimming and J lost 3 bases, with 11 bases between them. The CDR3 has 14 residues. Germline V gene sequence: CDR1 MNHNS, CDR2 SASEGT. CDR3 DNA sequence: TGTGCCAGCAGTAAAGGACAGACCAATCAGCCCCAGCATTTT. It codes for CASSKGQTNQPQHF.

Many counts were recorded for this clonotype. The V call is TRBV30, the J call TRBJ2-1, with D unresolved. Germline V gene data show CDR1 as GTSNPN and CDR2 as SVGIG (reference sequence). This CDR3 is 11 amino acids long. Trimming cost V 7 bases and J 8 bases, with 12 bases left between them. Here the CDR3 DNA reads TGTGCCTCCGAGGCAGTGGATGAGCAGTTCTTC. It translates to CASEAVDEQFF.

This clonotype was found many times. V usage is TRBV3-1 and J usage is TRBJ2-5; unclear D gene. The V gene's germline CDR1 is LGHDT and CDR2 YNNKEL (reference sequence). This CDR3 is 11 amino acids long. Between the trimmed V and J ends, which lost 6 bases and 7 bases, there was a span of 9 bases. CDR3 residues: CASRQSGTQYF. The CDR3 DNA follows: TGTGCCAGCAGACAGTCGGGGACCCAGTACTTC.

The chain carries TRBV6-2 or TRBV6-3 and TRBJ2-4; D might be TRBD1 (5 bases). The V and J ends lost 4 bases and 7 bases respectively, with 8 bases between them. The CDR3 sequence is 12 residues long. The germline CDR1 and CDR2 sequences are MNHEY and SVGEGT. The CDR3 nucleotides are TGTGCCAGCAGTTTAGACAGTAACATTCAGTACTTC. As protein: CASSLDSNIQYF.

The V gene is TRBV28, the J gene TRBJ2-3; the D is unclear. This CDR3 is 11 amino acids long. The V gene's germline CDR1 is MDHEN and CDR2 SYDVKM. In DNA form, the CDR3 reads TGTGTCACTCAACTCACAGATACGCAGTATTTT. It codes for CVTQLTDTQYF.

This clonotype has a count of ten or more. The CDR3 DNA follows: TGTGCCAGCAGCTTAGTCAGGACCGGGGAGCTGTTTTTT. Its translation: CASSLVRTGELFF. The chain employs TRBV7-9 and TRBJ2-2; the D is unclear. Germline CDR1 SEHNR, CDR2 FQNEAQ (reference sequence). V gave up 1 base and J gave up 5 bases, with 5 bases separating them. The CDR3 runs to 13 residues.

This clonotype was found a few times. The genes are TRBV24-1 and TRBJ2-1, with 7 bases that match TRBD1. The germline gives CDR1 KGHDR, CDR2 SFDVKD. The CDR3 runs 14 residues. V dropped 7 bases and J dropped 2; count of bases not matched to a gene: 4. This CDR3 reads CATSRQGTYNEQFF. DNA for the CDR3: TGTGCCACCAGCCGACAGGGAACCTACAATGAGCAGTTCTTC.

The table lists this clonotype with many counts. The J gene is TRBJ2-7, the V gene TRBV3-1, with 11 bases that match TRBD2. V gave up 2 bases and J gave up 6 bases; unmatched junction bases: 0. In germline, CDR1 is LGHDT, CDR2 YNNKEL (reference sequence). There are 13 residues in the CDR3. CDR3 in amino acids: CASSQLAGGEQYF. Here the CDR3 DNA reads TGTGCCAGCAGCCAACTAGCGGGAGGCGAGCAGTACTTC.

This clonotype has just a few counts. The CDR3 bases are TGCGCCAGCAGCCTATCCCCAGGGTTCCAGGTGTATGGCTACACCTTC. Amino acids: CASSLSPGFQVYGYTF. V and J are TRBV4-1 and TRBJ1-2, with D possibly matching TRBD1 (5 bases). The CDR3 length is 16 residues. The germline V gene has CDR1 MGHRA and CDR2 YSYEKL. V was cut by 4 bases and J by 5 bases, with 20 bases left in between.

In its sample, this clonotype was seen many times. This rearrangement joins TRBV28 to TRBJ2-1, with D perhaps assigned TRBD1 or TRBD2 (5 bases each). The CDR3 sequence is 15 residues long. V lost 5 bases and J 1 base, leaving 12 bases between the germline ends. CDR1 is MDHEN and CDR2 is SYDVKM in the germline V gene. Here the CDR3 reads CASSPRDDSYNEQFF. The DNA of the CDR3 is TGTGCCAGCAGTCCCCGGGACGATTCCTACAATGAGCAGTTCTTC.

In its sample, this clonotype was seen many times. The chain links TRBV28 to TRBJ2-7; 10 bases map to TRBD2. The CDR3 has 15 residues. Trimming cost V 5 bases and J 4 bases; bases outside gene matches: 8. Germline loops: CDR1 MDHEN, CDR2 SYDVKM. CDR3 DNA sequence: TGTGCCAGCAGTCGGCCGGGACTAGCGCTGTACGAGCAGTACTTC. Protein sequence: CASSRPGLALYEQYF.

The CDR3 sequence is CASSPPGRGPHQTQYF. CDR3 DNA: TGTGCCAGCAGCCCCCCCGGCAGGGGCCCCCACCAGACCCAGTACTTC. The J gene is TRBJ2-5, the V gene TRBV14, with D possibly matching TRBD1 (6 bases). Germline CDR1 and CDR2: SGHDN and FVKESK. Trimming left V 4 bases short and J 6 bases short, with 21 bases between. This CDR3 has 16 amino acids.